What follows describes a single T cell receptor (beta chain). Antigen: not known. V gave up 2 bases and J gave up 4 bases, with 17 bases separating them. Germline V CDR1 and CDR2: SGHNT, YENEEA. The CDR3 length is 16 residues. The source of the sample is a study of T cell responses to AZD1222 COVID-19 vaccine. Findings and caveats of the study: The sample set comprised mostly white British donors with more females, and clonal diversity was possibly underestimated. Spike-specific TCR depth and breadth grew after two AZD1222 doses. Nearly half of spike-specific TCRs reportedly target variant regions that are unmutated in the B.1.351 and B.1.1.7 variants.

Clones were read by immunoSEQ multiplex PCR, and TCRdb kept only the in-frame ones, dropping some. The sample shows about 87,000 clones, 85% to 90% of them seen only once. The sequence derives from an adult in good health. V and J are TRBV11-3 and TRBJ1-1; D not certain. The specimen comprised peripheral blood, sampled on day 0 of AZD1222 vaccination. The CDR3 DNA follows: TGTGCCAGCAGCTTAACGGGGTCAGGAGGGAGCACTGAAGCTTTCTTT. Protein sequence: CASSLTGSGGSTEAFF. Full variable domain (rest looked up from reference TRBV11-3 and TRBJ1-1): EAGVVQSPRYKIIEKKQPVAFWCNPISGHNTLYWYLQNLGQGPELLIRYENEEAVDDSQLPKDRFSAERLKGVDSTLKIQPAELGDSAVYLCASSLTGSGGSTEAFFGQGTRLTVV.